The following is a TCR beta chain sequence with its context. Its antigen remains unknown. The data originate from a study of shared clonotypes between healthy human individuals. Study results and caveats: Researchers found naive subsets generally carried larger estimated richness than memory subsets. Non-shared clonotypes had lower generation probabilities than those shared by all four donors. An effect of sequencing depth on clonotype sharing among donors was expected.

TCRdb's table, derived via immunoSEQ multiplex PCR, lists solely in-frame clones and lacks some. Among hundreds of thousands of clones listed, approximately 96% were seen once. Naive CD8 cells comprised CD45RO-negative, CCR7-positively selected cells, excluding terminally differentiated effector memory CD45RA+ cells. This TCR came from a woman in her thirties in good health. Sequencing was carried out using naive CD8+ T cells sorted from blood.

The CDR3: CASSAEWRTGMNEQYF. The CDR3 DNA follows: TGTGCCAGCAGCGCAGAGTGGCGGACAGGGATGAACGAGCAGTACTTC. The chain employs TRBV5-5 and TRBJ2-7; 8 nucleotides align to TRBD1. The ends lost 4 bases at V and 5 bases at J; junction bases unmatched: 14. The CDR3 runs 16 residues. Germline V gene data show CDR1 as SGHKS and CDR2 as YYEKEE (reference sequence).